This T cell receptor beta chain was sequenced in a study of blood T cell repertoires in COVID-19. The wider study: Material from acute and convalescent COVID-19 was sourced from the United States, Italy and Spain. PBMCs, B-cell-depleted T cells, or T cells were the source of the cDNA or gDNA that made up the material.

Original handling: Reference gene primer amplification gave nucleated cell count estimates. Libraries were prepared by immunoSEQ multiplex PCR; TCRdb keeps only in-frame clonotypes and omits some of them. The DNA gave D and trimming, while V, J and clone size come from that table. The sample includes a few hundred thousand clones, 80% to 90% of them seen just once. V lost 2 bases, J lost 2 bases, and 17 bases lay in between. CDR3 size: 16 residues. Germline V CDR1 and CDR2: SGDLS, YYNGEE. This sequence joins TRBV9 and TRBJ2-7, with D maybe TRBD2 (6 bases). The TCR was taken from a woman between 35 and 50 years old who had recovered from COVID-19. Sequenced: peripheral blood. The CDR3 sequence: CASSVSGDSRTYEQYF. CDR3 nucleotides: TGTGCCAGCAGCGTTTCGGGGGACTCAAGGACCTACGAGCAGTACTTC.